The 23 T cell receptor beta chains listed next were all sequenced from one sample in a study of human T cells and chemical hapten exposure (dated by TCRdb to about 2021). The time point label for this specimen denotes: patch test 1, 2 weeks after DPC sensitization. The intended sense of this specimen's treatment or condition label: therapeutic diphenylcyclopropenone sensitization with weekly scalp DPC. The library was generated by RACE. Sequencing took place on a NextSeq 500. TCRdb trimmed public reads at Q25 via fastp, called clones via MiXCR and kept in-frame beta chains. Rows with one shared CDR3 protein collapse into an entry with the most common genes and DNA. The sample records around 300,000 distinct CDR3 sequences, around 6.9% of which are singletons. Clones ranked in the top ten supply about 8% of the sample. The sequenced sample was whole blood, obtained in connection with sensitization to the hapten diphenylcyclopropenone (DPC). These receptors all stem from a woman between 18 and 29 years old with alopecia areata. Some clones in this sample may be carry-over from other donors' samples.

The CDR3 DNA is TGTGCCATCAGTGATAGTACCTACGAGCAGTACTTC. Amino acids: CAISDSTYEQYF. The chain employs TRBV10-3 and TRBJ2-7, with no clear D. Trimming stripped 3 bases from V and 2 bases from J, with 5 bases between. The CDR3 consists of 12 residues. CDR1 is ENHRY, CDR2 SYGVKD, per germline.

This chain uses TRBV5-6 with TRBJ2-5; D unresolved. The CDR3 contains 13 residues. Trimming cost V 3 bases and J 5 bases, with 11 bases left between them. Germline V gene lookup returns CDR1 SGHDT and CDR2 YYEEEE. CDR3 in amino acids: CASSSTLGETQYF. CDR3 in DNA: TGTGCCAGCAGCTCCACGCTGGGGGAGACCCAGTACTTC.

This clonotype has more than one count but fewer than ten. The chain joins TRBV12-3 or TRBV12-4 to TRBJ2-3, with 9 positions matching TRBD2. Trimming removed 3 bases from V and 8 bases from J; junction bases left unmatched: 9. The CDR3 has 15 amino acids. CDR3 in DNA: TGTGCCAGCAGTTTTAGACTAGCGGACGTTGGTACGCAGTATTTT. Translating it yields CASSFRLADVGTQYF.

The V and J genes are TRBV12-3 or TRBV12-4 and TRBJ2-3; tentatively, D is TRBD2 (6 bases). This CDR3 has 14 residues. Trimming took 5 bases from V and 2 from J, leaving 11 bases between them. CDR3 sequence reads: CASSPAGNTDTQYF. The CDR3 DNA reads as TGTGCCAGCAGTCCCGCGGGGAACACAGATACGCAGTATTTT.

There are a few counts of this clonotype. The chain carries TRBV12-3 or TRBV12-4 and TRBJ1-6; possible D gene TRBD1, 6 bases. The CDR3 consists of 14 residues. Trimming stripped 3 bases from V and 7 bases from J, with 10 bases between. The CDR3 nucleotides are TGTGCCAGCAGTTTGAGGGGGGACAATTCACCCCTCCACTTT. This sequence encodes CASSLRGDNSPLHF.

This clonotype was observed at least ten times. The chain employs TRBV7-3 and TRBJ2-6; 8 nucleotides match TRBD1. CDR1 and CDR2 (germline): SGHTA, FQGTGA. Trimming at V came to 5 bases and at J to 0 bases, leaving 6 bases not matched to a gene. The CDR3 covers 17 residues. CDR3 in DNA: TGTGCCAGCAGCCACGGACAGGGACGCTCTGGGGCCAACGTCCTGACTTTC. As protein: CASSHGQGRSGANVLTF.

This clonotype was counted many times. The chain recombines TRBV6-6 with TRBJ1-5; no clear D gene. CDR3 length: 14 amino acids. Germline-derived CDR1 and CDR2 are MNHNY and SVGAGI (reference sequence). V lost 6 bases, J lost 0 bases, and 9 bases lay in between. Here the CDR3 reads CASSPTDSNQPQHF. The CDR3 DNA reads TGTGCCAGCAGCCCTACCGATAGCAATCAGCCCCAGCATTTT.

This clonotype was counted a few times. The rearrangement joins TRBV4-1 to TRBJ1-5; 7 nucleotides agree with TRBD1. Germline CDR1 MGHRA, CDR2 YSYEKL. V dropped 2 bases and J dropped 5; count of bases not matched to a gene: 6. The CDR3 consists of 15 residues. This CDR3 reads CASSQPDRVYQPQHF. In nucleotides, the CDR3 is TGCGCCAGCAGCCAACCCGACAGGGTCTATCAGCCCCAGCATTTT.

This clonotype was recorded many times. V is TRBV29-1 and J is TRBJ2-1; unclear D gene. The V gene's germline CDR1 is SQVTM and CDR2 ANQGSEA. The CDR3 consists of 14 residues. Trimming removed 7 bases from V and 0 bases from J, with 13 bases in between. CDR3 sequence: CSADRLSSYNEQFF. As DNA, the CDR3 is TGCAGCGCGGACCGCCTTAGCTCCTACAATGAGCAGTTCTTC.

At least ten counts were recorded for this clonotype. The rearrangement links TRBV21-1 to TRBJ2-3; the DNA was not used to check the table's D call, TRBD1. TRBV21-1 is reported as a pseudogene. This CDR3 region has 15 residues. CDR3: CASSNKYRSTDTQYF. In DNA, the CDR3 is TGTGCCAGCAGCAATAAATACAGGAGCACAGATACGCAGTATTTT.

This clonotype was recorded a few times. The V gene is TRBV7-2, the J gene TRBJ1-2; maybe TRBD1 (6 bases). There are 12 residues in the CDR3. Germline V gene sequence: CDR1 SGHTA, CDR2 FQGNSA. Trimming cost V 1 base and J 7 bases, with 7 bases left between them. The DNA of the CDR3 is TGTGCCAGCAGCTTAGACAGGGTTGGCTACACCTTC. Encoded protein: CASSLDRVGYTF.

At least ten counts were recorded for this clonotype. The J gene is TRBJ2-1, the V gene TRBV6-2 or TRBV6-3; maybe TRBD1 (6 bases). There are 14 residues in the CDR3. From germline, CDR1 is MNHEY and CDR2 SVGEGT. The germline V and J ends were trimmed by 0 bases and 7 bases, with 10 bases remaining between them. The CDR3 loop is CASSYSVQGNEQFF. CDR3 nucleotides: TGTGCCAGCAGTTACTCGGTCCAGGGGAATGAGCAGTTCTTC.

This clonotype turned up a few times. The chain links TRBV29-1 to TRBJ2-3, with 11 bases aligning to TRBD2. V lost 7 bases, J lost 7 bases, and 7 bases stayed unmatched. CDR1 is SQVTM, CDR2 ANQGSEA, per germline. The CDR3 is made up of 13 amino acids. CDR3 bases: TGCAGCGGGTTAGCGGGGGGGCCGCATACGCAGTATTTT. This sequence encodes CSGLAGGPHTQYF.

The sample holds many counts of this clonotype. J is TRBJ2-1 and V is TRBV4-2, with D perhaps TRBD1 or TRBD2 (5 bases each). The CDR3 extends over 15 amino acids. V was cut by 0 bases and J by 5 bases, with 11 bases left in between. CDR1 is LGHNA and CDR2 is YNFKEQ in the germline V gene. CDR3 amino acids: CASSQDGATNNEQFF. DNA for the CDR3: TGTGCCAGCAGCCAAGACGGGGCTACTAACAATGAGCAGTTCTTC.

To note about this clonotype: A read error may explain this, as a much larger clone is one base away. V gene TRBV6-5 combines with J gene TRBJ1-5, with D perhaps TRBD1 (6 bases). This CDR3 is 15 amino acids long. Looked up from germline, CDR1 is MNHEY and CDR2 is SVGAGI. V lost 2 bases and J 6 bases, leaving 14 bases between the germline ends. CDR3 protein: CASSYGGRTAQPQHF. The DNA for the CDR3 is TGTGCCAGCAGTTACGGGGGGCGAACGGCTCAGCCCCAGCATTTT.

This clonotype appeared a few times. CDR3 DNA sequence: TGCGCCAGCAGCCAAGAAGGGACAGTCTATGGCTACACCTTC. As protein: CASSQEGTVYGYTF. V gene TRBV4-3 combines with J gene TRBJ1-2; 7 bases fit TRBD1. The CDR3 runs to 14 residues. V shed 0 bases and J 4 bases; nucleotides not matched to a gene: 2. The germline CDR1 and CDR2 sequences are LGHNA and YSLEER.

This clonotype has a handful of counts. The chain is built from TRBV7-2 and TRBJ2-6; no reliable D call. Trimming took off 1 base at V and 1 base at J, with 5 bases between the two ends. The CDR3 extends over 15 amino acids. The germline V gene has CDR1 SGHTA and CDR2 FQGNSA. The chain's CDR3 is CASSLVLSGANVLTF. Written as DNA, the CDR3 is TGTGCCAGCAGCTTAGTATTGTCTGGGGCCAACGTCCTGACTTTC. The variable domain in full, completed from reference TRBV7-2 and TRBJ2-6, reads GAGVSQSPSNKVTEKGKDVELRCDPISGHTALYWYRQSLGQGLEFLIYFQGNSAPDKSGLPSDRFSAERTGGSVSTLTIQRTQQEDSAVYLCASSLVLSGANVLTFGAGSRLTVL.

The chain has TRBV4-3 and TRBJ1-2; TRBD1 matches at 7 bases. In germline, CDR1 is LGHNA, CDR2 YSLEER. This CDR3 has 15 amino acids. With V trimmed by 0 bases and J by 5 bases, 6 bases remained unmatched. The CDR3 protein is CASSQERTGEYGYTF. The CDR3 region has the DNA TGCGCCAGCAGCCAAGAACGCACAGGGGAATATGGCTACACCTTC.

This clonotype was seen ten or more times. The gene calls are TRBV6-2 or TRBV6-3 and TRBJ2-4, with 9 bases identical to TRBD2. The CDR3 has 17 amino acids. Germline CDR1 and CDR2: MNHEY and SVGEGT. The V segment lost 6 bases and the J segment 7 bases; nucleotides outside the gene matches: 16. CDR3 coding DNA: TGTGCCAGCAGGGACCCCTTGGCGGGGGGGCCCGGGAACATTCAGTACTTC. Translation gives CASRDPLAGGPGNIQYF.

This clonotype was seen more than once but under ten times. The CDR3 loop reads CASSLDSGFQETQYF. CDR3 bases: TGTGCCAGCAGCTTAGACTCCGGTTTTCAGGAGACCCAGTACTTC. V usage is TRBV7-8 and J usage is TRBJ2-5; D unresolved. The CDR3 is 15 amino acids. V was cut by 1 base and J by 5 bases, with 14 bases left in between. Germline V gene lookup returns CDR1 SGHVS and CDR2 FQNEAQ.

The V call is TRBV4-3, the J call TRBJ1-4; the match to TRBD1 covers 7 bases. Germline loops: CDR1 LGHNA, CDR2 YSLEER. The CDR3 loop spans 16 amino acids. With 0 bases clipped from V and 7 bases from J, the junction kept 8 bases outside the gene matches. CDR3 nucleotides: TGCGCCAGCAGCCAAGATTTGGCCAGGGGGGCTGAAAAACTGTTTTTT. Residues: CASSQDLARGAEKLFF.

At least ten counts were recorded for this clonotype. The J gene is TRBJ1-5, the V gene TRBV2; 7 nucleotides line up with TRBD1. This CDR3 comprises 17 residues. Losses at the gene ends were 3 bases for V and 0 bases for J; bases not matched to a gene: 8. Germline V gives CDR1 SNHLY, CDR2 FYNNEI. The CDR3 sequence is CASSDLGTELSNQPQHF. For the CDR3, the DNA is TGTGCCAGCAGTGATTTGGGGACAGAGCTTAGCAATCAGCCCCAGCATTTT.

This clonotype was observed many times. This chain connects TRBV7-8 to TRBJ2-4; D gene uncertain. Germline CDR1 SGHVS, CDR2 FQNEAQ. Trimming stripped 0 bases from V and 1 base from J, with 4 bases between. The length of the CDR3 is 14 residues. CDR3 region: CASSLAGAKNIQYF. The CDR3 DNA reads TGTGCCAGCAGCTTAGCAGGGGCCAAAAACATTCAGTACTTC.